These T cell receptor beta chains were read from a single sample in a study of blood T cell repertoires in COVID-19. Profiled with immunoSEQ multiplex PCR; TCRdb holds only in-frame clones, not every one. The table shows around 65,000 clones, with roughly three quarters occurring only once. The sample was peripheral blood. The receptors here all came from a woman over 75 with active or convalescent COVID-19. Both conserved end residues are trimmed from each CDR3.

J gene: TRBJ1-4
V gene: TRBV4-1
CDR3 protein: ASSQDGRGNINEKLF

J gene: TRBJ1-2
V gene: TRBV12-3/TRBV12-4
CDR3 protein: ASSTQGTYGYT

J gene: TRBJ1-1
V gene: TRBV5-8
CDR3 protein: ASSFPGRGNTEAF

J gene: TRBJ1-1
V gene: TRBV5-1
CDR3 protein: ASSYRALNTEAF

J gene: TRBJ1-5
V gene: TRBV2
CDR3 protein: ASSVERGNQPQH

J gene: TRBJ1-5
V gene: TRBV10-1
CDR3 protein: ASTPDTGESNQPQH

J gene: TRBJ1-2
V gene: TRBV6-6
CDR3 protein: ASTLTGDYGYT

J gene: TRBJ2-7
V gene: TRBV19
CDR3 protein: ARAAGTYEQY

J gene: TRBJ2-6
V gene: TRBV4-1
CDR3 protein: ASSQTRASGANVLT

J gene: TRBJ1-1
V gene: TRBV18
CDR3 protein: ASSLRTGANTEAF

J gene: TRBJ2-5
V gene: TRBV6-5
CDR3 protein: ASSYSAGTEETQY

J gene: TRBJ1-4
V gene: TRBV19
CDR3 protein: ASSPAQLNEKLF

J gene: TRBJ1-6
V gene: TRBV19
CDR3 protein: ASSIRDRGLGSPLH

J gene: TRBJ1-1
V gene: TRBV21-1
CDR3 protein: ASSKGQGGTEAF